This is a list of T cell receptor beta chains from one sample in a study of regulatory T cells in long-lasting Graves disease. Each CDR3 protein gets one entry after TCRdb re-called the multiplex PCR reads with MiXCR. Of about 430,000 distinct CDR3 sequences listed, 21% are singletons. The source was peripheral blood mononuclear cells (PBMCs), collected when the disease was refractory, from a patient treated with antithyroid drugs. The source is a female donor with Graves disease. Each CDR3 is given with its conserved first and last residue. Fields, in order: V gene, clone size, J gene, CDR3 protein. Clone sizes are given selectively: once, few, many, or a class where the clone is expanded.

V gene: TRBV15
clone size: once
J gene: TRBJ2-5
CDR3 protein: CATSRPKDEGRETQYF

V gene: TRBV6-1
clone size: .
J gene: TRBJ1-1
CDR3 protein: CASSQIMGTSKLRPNTEAFF

V gene: TRBV5-1
clone size: .
J gene: TRBJ1-1
CDR3 protein: CASSPYPGTKNTEAFF

V gene: TRBV30
clone size: .
J gene: TRBJ2-4
CDR3 protein: CAWSVRTHKNIQYF

V gene: TRBV20-1
clone size: once
J gene: TRBJ2-3
CDR3 protein: CSASLTSGATDTQYF

V gene: TRBV20-1
clone size: few
J gene: TRBJ2-7
CDR3 protein: CSARTRAYEQYF

V gene: TRBV20-1
clone size: many
J gene: TRBJ1-4
CDR3 protein: CSAHGTGGQKLFF

V gene: TRBV5-1
clone size: .
J gene: TRBJ2-7
CDR3 protein: CASSRDGSSYEQYF

V gene: TRBV12-3/TRBV12-4
clone size: many
J gene: TRBJ2-5
CDR3 protein: CASSGPSGETQYF

V gene: TRBV7-2
clone size: .
J gene: TRBJ2-2
CDR3 protein: CASSSSANTGELFF

V gene: TRBV7-8
clone size: few
J gene: TRBJ1-2
CDR3 protein: CASSLLGQGRYGYTF

V gene: TRBV20-1
clone size: .
J gene: TRBJ2-3
CDR3 protein: CSASPLGLAGSTDTQYF

V gene: TRBV27
clone size: many
J gene: TRBJ1-2
CDR3 protein: CASSLSGDRARRGYTF

V gene: TRBV2
clone size: many
J gene: TRBJ1-1
CDR3 protein: CASRGYGDTEAFF

V gene: TRBV7-9
clone size: many
J gene: TRBJ2-5
CDR3 protein: CASSLQPGAETQYF

V gene: TRBV10-1
clone size: few
J gene: TRBJ2-7
CDR3 protein: CASSESTGFLREQYF

V gene: TRBV15
clone size: many
J gene: TRBJ1-2
CDR3 protein: CATSTEGRGGYTF

V gene: TRBV19
clone size: many
J gene: TRBJ1-6
CDR3 protein: CASSLGRGNSPLHF

V gene: TRBV28
clone size: many
J gene: TRBJ2-7
CDR3 protein: CASSFGPLGPEQYF

V gene: TRBV4-1
clone size: .
J gene: TRBJ2-7
CDR3 protein: CASSEAGRYEQYF

V gene: TRBV6-1
clone size: many
J gene: TRBJ2-7
CDR3 protein: CAIRTEGYEQYF

V gene: TRBV18
clone size: few
J gene: TRBJ2-2
CDR3 protein: CASSPLVRNTGELFF

V gene: TRBV11-2
clone size: few
J gene: TRBJ1-3
CDR3 protein: CASSLDPSTGSGNTIYF

V gene: TRBV7-2
clone size: many
J gene: TRBJ1-6
CDR3 protein: CASSLGLGQALDSPLHF

V gene: TRBV5-6
clone size: .
J gene: TRBJ1-1
CDR3 protein: CASSSPLTVNTEAFF

V gene: TRBV4-1
clone size: .
J gene: TRBJ2-5
CDR3 protein: CASSQGRLETQYF

V gene: TRBV29-1
clone size: .
J gene: TRBJ2-1
CDR3 protein: CSVEELAGVGNEQFF

V gene: TRBV7-2
clone size: many
J gene: TRBJ1-1
CDR3 protein: CASSLDGRQGQAFF

V gene: TRBV19
clone size: few
J gene: TRBJ2-6
CDR3 protein: CASSMWWGRGANVLTF

V gene: TRBV30
clone size: .
J gene: TRBJ1-1
CDR3 protein: CAWISREDIAFF

V gene: TRBV5-6
clone size: .
J gene: TRBJ1-6
CDR3 protein: CASSLIGDNSPLHF

V gene: TRBV6-5
clone size: few
J gene: TRBJ2-5
CDR3 protein: CASSYPSPGLVSETQYF

V gene: TRBV7-9
clone size: .
J gene: TRBJ2-6
CDR3 protein: CASSSQVILSGANVLTF

V gene: TRBV30
clone size: many
J gene: TRBJ1-6
CDR3 protein: CAWRPARVSPLHF

V gene: TRBV28
clone size: many
J gene: TRBJ1-2
CDR3 protein: CASSPDRGQEGYTF

V gene: TRBV15
clone size: many
J gene: TRBJ2-5
CDR3 protein: CATSDVGTQYF

V gene: TRBV4-2
clone size: .
J gene: TRBJ2-7
CDR3 protein: CASSHGVAGYEQYF

V gene: TRBV5-6
clone size: many
J gene: TRBJ2-5
CDR3 protein: CASSLWGAEETQYF

V gene: TRBV30
clone size: .
J gene: TRBJ1-1
CDR3 protein: CAWTRGALHRTMYTEAFF

V gene: TRBV24-1
clone size: few
J gene: TRBJ1-2
CDR3 protein: CATSDPAWGYTF

V gene: TRBV6-1
clone size: few
J gene: TRBJ1-5
CDR3 protein: CASSGWGGDQPQHF

V gene: TRBV9
clone size: many
J gene: TRBJ1-2
CDR3 protein: CASSVSGVYGYTF

V gene: TRBV19
clone size: .
J gene: TRBJ1-1
CDR3 protein: CASSSMGGGYTEAFF

V gene: TRBV9
clone size: few
J gene: TRBJ2-7
CDR3 protein: CASSPGPNPREQYF

V gene: TRBV4-2
clone size: .
J gene: TRBJ1-1
CDR3 protein: CASSQDTAGAEAFF